The entry below describes one TCR beta chain. Other nucleotide sequences in the sample specify the same CDR3. In the study's own analysis: Using reference gene primer amplification, nucleated cell counts were estimated. The repertoire was sequenced with immunoSEQ multiplex PCR; TCRdb's copy has only in-frame clones and lacks some. D and trimming come from the DNA, and the V and J calls and clone size come from that table. The table shows a few hundred thousand clones, with 70% to 90% occurring only once. This sample stems from a study of blood T cell repertoires in COVID-19. About the study: Acute-phase and convalescent COVID-19 samples originated in the United States, Italy and Spain. Sources were T cells, B-cell-depleted T cells, or PBMCs; the material itself was cDNA or gDNA.

Germline V lookup: CDR1 MNHEY, CDR2 SVGAGI. The CDR3 extends over 13 amino acids. V was clipped by 7 bases and J by 3 bases; unmatched bases: 6. Material: peripheral blood. The V call is TRBV6-5, the J call TRBJ2-7, with 7 bases that match TRBD1. The sequence came from a woman aged 45-65 years with active or convalescent COVID-19. The CDR3 bases are TGTGCCAGCAATCCAGGGGGTTTCTACGAGCAGTACTTC. This translates into CASNPGGFYEQYF.